This TCR beta chain is from a study of blood T cells in healthy people across ages. The CDR3 is made up of 13 amino acids. V lost 1 base, J lost 7 bases, and 11 bases lay in between. Germline V gives CDR1 SGHRS, CDR2 YFSETQ. PCR was performed a second time for roughly 7 to 12 cycles using a sample-barcoded 5' primer and a J-beta primer mix. Each CDR3 protein gets one entry after TCRdb re-called the 5' RACE reads with MiXCR. In the table there are 850,000 to 1,300,000 distinct CDR3 sequences, roughly 45% of which are singletons. This sequence originates from a woman aged 60-75 years in good health. V is TRBV5-1 and J is TRBJ1-2; D remains unclear. The sample consisted of blood. This CDR3 reads CASSLSVGTGYTF. As DNA, the CDR3 is TGCGCCAGCAGCTTGAGCGTGGGAACTGGCTACACCTTC.